The rows below give T cell receptor beta chains drawn from one sample of a study of blood T cell repertoires in COVID-19. Produced via immunoSEQ multiplex PCR; TCRdb's table is partial and in-frame only. The sample holds around 130,000 clones, 84% seen once. Sequencing was done on a sample of peripheral blood. Receptor source: a woman between 25 and 40 years old who had recovered from COVID-19. Each CDR3 is given with its conserved first and last residue. D genes are given only for firm matches. The size field is filled for only some rows; it gives once, few, many or a size class.

D	size	V	J	DNA	CDR3
NA	NA	TRBV27	TRBJ1-4	TGTGCCAGCAGATCGATATACAGGGCGACTAATGAAAAACTGTTTTTT	CASRSIYRATNEKLFF
NA	NA	TRBV5-6	TRBJ1-1	TGTGCCAGCAGCGGCGGTAGGGGCCGTTTGATGAACACTGAAGCTTTCTTT	CASSGGRGRLMNTEAFF
NA	NA	TRBV12-5	TRBJ2-2	TGTGCTAGTGGTTTAATGGACTTCACCGGGGAGCTGTTTTTT	CASGLMDFTGELFF
NA	once	TRBV5-6	TRBJ1-1	TGTGCCAGCAGCTTGTACAAAACTGAAGCTTTCTTT	CASSLYKTEAFF
NA	NA	TRBV13	TRBJ2-2	TGTGCCAGCAGCTTCCGGGGAGCGAACACCGGGGAGCTGTTTTTT	CASSFRGANTGELFF
TRBD1	few	TRBV6-5	TRBJ1-2	TGTGCCAGCACCCGAACAGGGGCTAACTATGGCTACACCTTC	CASTRTGANYGYTF
TRBD2	NA	TRBV6-5	TRBJ2-1	TGTGCCAGCAGTAGAGGGGAGGGCCTCATTCCTGAGCAGTTCTTC	CASSRGEGLIPEQFF
NA	NA	TRBV4-1	TRBJ2-5	TGCGCCAGCAGCCGACAAATTAGCGGTGGGACAGAGACCCAGTACTTC	CASSRQISGGTETQYF
TRBD2	NA	TRBV13	TRBJ2-3	TGTGCCAGCAGCGTTACCGGGACTAGCGGGGGGGGTCTACTCACAGATACGCAGTATTTT	CASSVTGTSGGGLLTDTQYF
NA	once	TRBV2	TRBJ1-1	TGTGCCAGCAGTGAGCGGGAGCCCCTCCTGAAGGCTTTCTTT	CASSEREPLLKAFF
TRBD2	NA	TRBV7-8	TRBJ2-1	TGTGCCAGCACCCTAGGGAGGGCTAGCGGGGGGAGCTCCTACAATGAGCAGTTCTTC	CASTLGRASGGSSYNEQFF
TRBD1	NA	TRBV18	TRBJ2-5	TGTGCCAGCTCACAAAGCCCAGGGGGTCTGGGCCAGTACTTC	CASSQSPGGLGQYF
NA	NA	TRBV4-1	TRBJ2-2	TGCGCCAGCAGCCTCCCGCCCGGGGTTGGCGGCACCGGGGAGCTGTTTTTT	CASSLPPGVGGTGELFF
TRBD1	NA	TRBV5-1	TRBJ1-1	TGCGCCAGTAAGAACCCCGGGACAGGAAAGAACACTGAAGCTTTCTTT	CASKNPGTGKNTEAFF
NA	many	TRBV7-3	TRBJ2-2	TGTGCCAGCAGCCCAGACCCAGGGACCGGGGAGCTGTTTTTT	CASSPDPGTGELFF
TRBD1	NA	TRBV19	TRBJ1-4	TGTGCCAGTAGCCCTCGACAGGGGGCGATTGAAAAACTGTTTTTT	CASSPRQGAIEKLFF
TRBD1	NA	TRBV14	TRBJ1-2	TGTGCCAGCAGCTTTGGGACAGGGCTGTGGGGCTACACCTTC	CASSFGTGLWGYTF
TRBD1	NA	TRBV5-1	TRBJ2-7	TGCGCCAGCAGCCCTCAGACGGGACAGGAAAATTACGAGCAGTACTTC	CASSPQTGQENYEQYF
NA	few	TRBV10-3	TRBJ1-2	TGTGCCATCACGGGAGGAAGGAGCGACTATGGCTACACCTTC	CAITGGRSDYGYTF
NA	once	TRBV6-1	TRBJ1-5	TGTGCCAGCAGTGAGTGGGCCCTCAGAGCCCATCAGCCCCAGCATTTT	CASSEWALRAHQPQHF
TRBD2	NA	TRBV19	TRBJ2-4	TGTGCCAGTAGTCCAGGACTAGCGGATATGAAAAACATTCAGTACTTC	CASSPGLADMKNIQYF
NA	NA	TRBV7-9	TRBJ1-2	TGTGCCAGCAGCTCCCACCAGGGGAACTATGGCTACACCTTC	CASSSHQGNYGYTF
NA	NA	TRBV11-3	TRBJ2-1	TGTGCCAGCAGCTTGGACTCCTCACACAATGAGCAGTTCTTC	CASSLDSSHNEQFF
TRBD1	NA	TRBV20-1	TRBJ1-1	TGCAGTGCTAGTTATCTGGGACAGGGGCCCGAAGCTTTCTTT	CSASYLGQGPEAFF
NA	NA	TRBV19	TRBJ1-6	TGTGCCAGTAGTATAACAGGGTCTTATAATTCACCCCTCCACTTT	CASSITGSYNSPLHF
NA	few	TRBV29-1	TRBJ2-3	TGCAGCGTTACCGGGACTGCAGATACGCAGTATTTT	CSVTGTADTQYF
TRBD2	NA	TRBV27	TRBJ2-7	TGTGCCAGCAGTTTAAGAACTAGCGGGAGAGGTAACGAGCAGTACTTC	CASSLRTSGRGNEQYF